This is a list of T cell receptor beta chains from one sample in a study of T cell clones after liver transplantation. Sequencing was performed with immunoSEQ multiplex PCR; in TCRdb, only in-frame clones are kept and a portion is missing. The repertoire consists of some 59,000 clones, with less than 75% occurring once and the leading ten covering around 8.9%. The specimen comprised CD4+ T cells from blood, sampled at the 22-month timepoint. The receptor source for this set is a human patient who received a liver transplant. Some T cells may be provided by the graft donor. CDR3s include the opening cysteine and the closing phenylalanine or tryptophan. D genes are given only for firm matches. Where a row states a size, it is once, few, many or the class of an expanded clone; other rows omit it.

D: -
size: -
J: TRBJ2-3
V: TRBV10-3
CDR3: CAISGTQTSTDTQYF
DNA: TGTGCCATCAGTGGGACACAAACTAGCACAGATACGCAGTATTTT

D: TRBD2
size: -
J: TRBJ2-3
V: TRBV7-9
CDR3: CAFPGLAGADTQYF
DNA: TGTGCCTTCCCCGGGCTAGCGGGGGCAGATACGCAGTATTTT

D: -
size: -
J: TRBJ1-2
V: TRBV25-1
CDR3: CASTIDQAYGYTF
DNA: TGTGCCAGCACTATTGACCAGGCCTATGGCTACACCTTC

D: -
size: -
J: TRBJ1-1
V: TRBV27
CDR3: CASRPGNQNTEAFF
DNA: TGTGCCAGCAGACCCGGGAACCAGAACACTGAAGCTTTCTTT

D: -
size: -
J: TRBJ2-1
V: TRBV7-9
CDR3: CASSLGQYNEQFF
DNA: TGTGCCAGCAGCTTAGGACAATACAATGAGCAGTTCTTC

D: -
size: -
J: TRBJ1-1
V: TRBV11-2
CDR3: CASSFEEKAFF
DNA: TGTGCCAGCAGCTTTGAGGAAAAAGCTTTCTTT

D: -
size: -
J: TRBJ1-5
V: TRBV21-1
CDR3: CASSLRGTAGSNQPQHF
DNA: TGTGCCAGCAGCCTACGCGGGACAGCGGGTAGCAATCAGCCCCAGCATTTT

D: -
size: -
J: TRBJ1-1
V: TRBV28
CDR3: CASSPRGDTEAFF
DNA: TGTGCCAGCAGCCCACGAGGGGACACTGAAGCTTTCTTT

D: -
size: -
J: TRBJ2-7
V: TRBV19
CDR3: CASSMGAAPAYEQYF
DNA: TGTGCCAGTAGTATGGGAGCGGCCCCCGCCTACGAGCAGTACTTC

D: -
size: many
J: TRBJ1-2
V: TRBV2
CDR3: CASIRGGAGYGYTF
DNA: TGTGCCAGCATTCGGGGAGGCGCCGGCTATGGCTACACCTTC

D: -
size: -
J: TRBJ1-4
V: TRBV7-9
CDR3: CASSLEIGTELNEKLFF
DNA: TGTGCCAGCAGCTTAGAAATAGGGACGGAGTTAAATGAAAAACTGTTTTTT

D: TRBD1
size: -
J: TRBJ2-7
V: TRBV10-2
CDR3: CASNRDRSSYEQYF
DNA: TGCGCCAGCAACCGGGACAGGAGCTCCTACGAGCAGTACTTC

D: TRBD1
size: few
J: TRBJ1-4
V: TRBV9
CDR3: CASSGDRGPEKLFF
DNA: TGTGCCAGCAGCGGGGACAGGGGGCCTGAAAAACTGTTTTTT

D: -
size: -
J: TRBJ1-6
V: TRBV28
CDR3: CATLVSGEYSPLHF
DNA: TGTGCCACCCTGGTTTCCGGGGAATACTCACCCCTCCACTTT

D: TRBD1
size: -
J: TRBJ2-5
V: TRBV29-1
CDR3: CSVFDRAYQETQYF
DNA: TGCAGCGTTTTCGACAGGGCCTACCAAGAGACCCAGTACTTC

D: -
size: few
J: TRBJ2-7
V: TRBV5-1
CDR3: CASSLARGREQYF
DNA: TGCGCCAGCAGCTTGGCCCGGGGTCGCGAGCAGTACTTC

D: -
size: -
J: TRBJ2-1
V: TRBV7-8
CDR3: CASSLWRDEQFF
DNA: TGTGCCAGCAGCTTATGGCGGGATGAGCAGTTCTTC

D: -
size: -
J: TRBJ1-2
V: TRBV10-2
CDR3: CASSASLGRNNYGYTF
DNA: TGCGCCAGCAGTGCATCGCTCGGCAGAAACAACTATGGCTACACCTTC

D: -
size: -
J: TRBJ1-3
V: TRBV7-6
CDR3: CASSLEGRGNTIYF
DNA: TGTGCCAGCAGCTTAGAGGGACGGGGAAACACCATATATTTT

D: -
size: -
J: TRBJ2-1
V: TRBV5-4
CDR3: CASSFGGPSSYNEQFF
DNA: TGTGCCAGCAGCTTCGGGGGCCCGAGCTCCTACAATGAGCAGTTCTTC

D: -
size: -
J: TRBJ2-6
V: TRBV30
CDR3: CAVGGQITGANVLTF
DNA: TGTGCCGTGGGGGGACAGATCACTGGGGCCAACGTCCTGACTTTC

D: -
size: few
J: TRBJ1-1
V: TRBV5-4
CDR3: CASSPERTMNTEAFF
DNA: TGTGCCAGCAGCCCCGAGCGGACGATGAACACTGAAGCTTTCTTT

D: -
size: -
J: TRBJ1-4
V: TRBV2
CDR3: CASSETDEKLFF
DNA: TGTGCCAGCAGTGAAACAGATGAAAAACTGTTTTTT

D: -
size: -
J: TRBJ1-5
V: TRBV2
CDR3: CASSGGSQRPQHF
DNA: TGTGCCAGCAGTGGGGGAAGTCAGAGGCCCCAGCATTTT

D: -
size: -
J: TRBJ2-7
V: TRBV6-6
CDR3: CASSRGRQYEQYF
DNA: TGTGCCAGCAGCCGCGGACGGCAGTACGAGCAGTACTTC

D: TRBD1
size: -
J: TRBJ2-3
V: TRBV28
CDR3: CASRMTGDTDTQYF
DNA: TGTGCCAGCAGAATGACAGGGGACACAGATACGCAGTATTTT

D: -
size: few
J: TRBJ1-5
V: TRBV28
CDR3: CASSPRGGEYNQPQHF
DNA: TGTGCCAGCAGTCCAAGGGGAGGCGAATACAATCAGCCCCAGCATTTT

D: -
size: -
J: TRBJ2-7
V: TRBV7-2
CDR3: CASSLASGRGAYEQYF
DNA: TGTGCCAGCAGCTTAGCTTCTGGCCGGGGAGCCTACGAGCAGTACTTC

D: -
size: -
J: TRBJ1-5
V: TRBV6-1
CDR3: CASRDPNRNQPQHF
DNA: TGTGCCAGCCGGGACCCTAATCGCAATCAGCCCCAGCATTTT

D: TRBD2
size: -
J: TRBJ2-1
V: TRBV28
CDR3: CASLGEGQEYEQFF
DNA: TGTGCCAGCCTTGGGGAGGGGCAAGAATATGAGCAGTTCTTC

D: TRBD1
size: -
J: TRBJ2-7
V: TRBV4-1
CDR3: CASSQDITGQGYYEQYF
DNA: TGCGCCAGCAGCCAAGATATAACCGGACAGGGCTACTACGAGCAGTACTTC

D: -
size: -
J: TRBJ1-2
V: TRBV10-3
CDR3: CAISESGRKYGYTF
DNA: TGTGCCATCAGTGAGTCGGGAAGGAAATATGGCTACACCTTC

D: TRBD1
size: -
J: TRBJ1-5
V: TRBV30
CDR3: CAWSPGQGPGQPQHF
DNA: TGTGCCTGGAGTCCGGGACAGGGGCCAGGGCAGCCCCAGCATTTT

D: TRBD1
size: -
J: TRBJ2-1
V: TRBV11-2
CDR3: CASSPDRESEQFF
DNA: TGTGCCAGCAGCCCGGACAGGGAAAGTGAGCAGTTCTTC

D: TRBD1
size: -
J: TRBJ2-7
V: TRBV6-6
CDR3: CASRRTGSYEQYF
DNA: TGTGCCAGCAGGAGGACAGGGTCCTACGAGCAGTACTTC

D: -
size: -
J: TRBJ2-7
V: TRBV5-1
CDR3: CASSPSGGTAGVGEQYF
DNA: TGCGCCAGCAGCCCCTCCGGTGGGACGGCTGGGGTAGGCGAGCAGTACTTC

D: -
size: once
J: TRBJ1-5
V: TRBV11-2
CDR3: CASSGPGTGNQPQHF
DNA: TGTGCCAGCAGCGGACCCGGGACGGGCAATCAGCCCCAGCATTTT

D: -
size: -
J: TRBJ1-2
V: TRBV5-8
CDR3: CASRRGYDYGYTF
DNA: TGTGCCAGCCGTCGTGGGTATGACTATGGCTACACCTTC

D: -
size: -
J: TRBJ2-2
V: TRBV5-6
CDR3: CASSRGPGELFF
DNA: TGTGCCAGCAGCCGAGGTCCCGGGGAGCTGTTTTTT

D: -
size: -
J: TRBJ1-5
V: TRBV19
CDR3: CASTQTAEGPQHF
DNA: TGTGCCAGTACTCAGACAGCCGAAGGGCCCCAGCATTTT

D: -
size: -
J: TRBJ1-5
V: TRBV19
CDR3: CASAKQGSGQPQHF
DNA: TGTGCCAGCGCTAAACAGGGCTCGGGTCAGCCCCAGCATTTT

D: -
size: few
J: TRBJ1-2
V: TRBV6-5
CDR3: CASSTRYGYTF
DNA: TGTGCCAGCAGTACCCGTTATGGCTACACCTTC

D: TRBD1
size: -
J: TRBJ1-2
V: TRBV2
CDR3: CASTPGLRGLVGYTF
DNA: TGTGCCAGCACCCCGGGTCTAAGGGGGCTGGTTGGCTACACCTTC

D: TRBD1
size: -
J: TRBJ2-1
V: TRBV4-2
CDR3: CASRVTGEAYNEQFF
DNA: TGTGCCAGCAGGGTGACAGGGGAAGCCTACAATGAGCAGTTCTTC

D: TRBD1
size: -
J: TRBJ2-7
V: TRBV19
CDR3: CASNDRGSDEQYF
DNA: TGTGCCAGCAACGACAGGGGTTCTGACGAGCAGTACTTC

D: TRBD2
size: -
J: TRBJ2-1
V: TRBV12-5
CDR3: CASGKTSGGRNEQFF
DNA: TGTGCTAGTGGGAAGACTAGCGGGGGACGCAATGAGCAGTTCTTC